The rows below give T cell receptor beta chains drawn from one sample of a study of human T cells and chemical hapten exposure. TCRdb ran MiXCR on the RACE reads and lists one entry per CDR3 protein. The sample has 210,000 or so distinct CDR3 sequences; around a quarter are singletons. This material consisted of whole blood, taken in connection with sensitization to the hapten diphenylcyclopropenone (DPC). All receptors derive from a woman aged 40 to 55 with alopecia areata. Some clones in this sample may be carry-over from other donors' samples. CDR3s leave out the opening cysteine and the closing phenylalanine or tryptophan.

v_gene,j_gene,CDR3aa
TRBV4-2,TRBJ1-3,ASSQDPVGAGNTIY
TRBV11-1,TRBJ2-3,ASSSQGGMVDTQY
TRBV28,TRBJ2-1,ASSSPMDRVSSYNEQF
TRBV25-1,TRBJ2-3,ASSEWVAGGGTDTQY
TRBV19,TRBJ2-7,ASTGRGHEQY
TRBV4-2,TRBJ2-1,ASSRNSRTSGAYNEQF
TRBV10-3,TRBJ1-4,AISESYGGRGGEKLF
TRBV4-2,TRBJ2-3,ASSQVIAGADTQY
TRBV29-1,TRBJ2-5,SVSYSTRKETQY
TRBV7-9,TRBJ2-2,ASSLVRATNTGELF
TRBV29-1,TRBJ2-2,SADAGSGTGELF
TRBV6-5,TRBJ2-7,ASRGFGTGGHEQY
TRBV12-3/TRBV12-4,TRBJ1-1,ASSSSRERTEAF
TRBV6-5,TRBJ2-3,ASTMGVTDTQY
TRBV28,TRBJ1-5,ASKLGSSNQPQH
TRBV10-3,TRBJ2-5,AIRPNGGETQY
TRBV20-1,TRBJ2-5,SATGNTPGRETQY
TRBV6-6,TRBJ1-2,ASSSRPGDYGYT
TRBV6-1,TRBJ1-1,AGRTAGNTEAF
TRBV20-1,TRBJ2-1,SARSGLAGGGLGYNEQF
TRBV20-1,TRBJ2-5,SASPTSASQETQY
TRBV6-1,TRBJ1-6,ASSATGGSNSPLH
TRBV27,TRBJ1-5,ASNLLGSLISNQPQH
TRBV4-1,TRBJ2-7,ASSQVRLAGYEQY
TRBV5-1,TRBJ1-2,ASSLSQGGAVSYT
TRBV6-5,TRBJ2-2,ASSYGLASGELF
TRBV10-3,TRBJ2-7,AISDRDRGGASYEQY
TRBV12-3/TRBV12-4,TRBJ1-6,ASSLGGGVSPLH
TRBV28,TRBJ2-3,ASSLYEGGTDTQY
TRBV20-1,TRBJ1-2,SATGGYGYT
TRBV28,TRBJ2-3,ASSLGRRDTDTQY
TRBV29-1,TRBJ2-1,SVVRWTSGSNEQF
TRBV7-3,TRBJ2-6,ASSEDRVGANVLT
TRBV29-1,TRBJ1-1,SVSDTVNTEAF
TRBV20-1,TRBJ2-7,SAPDRGSEQY
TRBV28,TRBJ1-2,ASTIPGQGLYGYT
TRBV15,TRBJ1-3,ATSRDRGNTIY
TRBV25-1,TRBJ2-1,ASSAVKGYNEQF
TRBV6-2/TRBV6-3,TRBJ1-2,ASRTGGDGYT
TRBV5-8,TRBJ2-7,ASSTALTGVFYEQY
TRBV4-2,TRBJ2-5,ASSQESRGGHSETQY
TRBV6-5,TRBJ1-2,ASSYGARDGYT
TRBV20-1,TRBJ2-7,SADDRKNSYEQY
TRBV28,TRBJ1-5,ASSLLYRDSGRHQPQH
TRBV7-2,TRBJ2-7,ASSLAGGTSTYEQY
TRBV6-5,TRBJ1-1,ASMSGGKWTEAF
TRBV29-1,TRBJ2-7,SVGRSYYEQY
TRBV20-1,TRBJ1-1,SAPGQAGTEAF
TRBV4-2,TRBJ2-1,ASSQDGGTYNEQF
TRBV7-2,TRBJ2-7,ASSSLGQGAVEQY
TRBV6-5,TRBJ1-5,ASSYSRQQPQH
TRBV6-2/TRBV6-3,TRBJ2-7,ASSYYRALSYEQY
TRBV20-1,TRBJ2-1,SAPGTARGYEQF
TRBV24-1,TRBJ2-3,ATSDLKDSGSTDTQY
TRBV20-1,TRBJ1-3,SAIGEYHSGNTIY
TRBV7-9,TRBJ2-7,ASSRDVYEQY
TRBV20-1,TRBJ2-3,SASPGRGKTDTQY
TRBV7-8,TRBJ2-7,ASSLATGERY
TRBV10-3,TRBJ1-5,AIGKQEHQPQH